This T cell receptor beta chain emerged from a study of PD-1 blockade in classical Hodgkin lymphoma. Study findings and constraints: Newly diagnosed patients had baseline TCR diversity that was reportedly lower than that of healthy donors. Complete responders possessed baseline diversity comparable to newly diagnosed patients. No one has yet defined what causes the repertoire differences, which may be disease activity or prior therapy.

Profiling relied on immunoSEQ multiplex PCR, and the TCRdb table lists in-frame clones only, not all of them. Of 43,000 or so clones in the sample, around 80% are singletons; the top ten hold 37%. Time point denoted: cycle 4 day 1 (C4D1), after about 6 weeks of nivolumab. All trial patients relapsed after autologous stem cell transplantation. Between the trimmed V and J ends, which lost 2 bases and 1 base, there was a span of 6 bases. The CDR3 is 14 amino acids. Germline V lookup: CDR1 MNHEY, CDR2 SMNVEV (reference sequence). In the case of this clone: Its matching antigen is unknown.

This clonotype was sampled from a human donor with classical Hodgkin lymphoma. Sequences were derived from peripheral blood mononuclear cells (PBMCs), sampled before the fourth cycle of nivolumab. The V and J genes are TRBV27 and TRBJ2-1; the D gene is possibly TRBD1 (6 bases). The CDR3 protein is CASSLQGSYNEQFF. The CDR3 DNA is TGTGCCAGCAGTTTACAGGGGTCCTACAATGAGCAGTTCTTC.